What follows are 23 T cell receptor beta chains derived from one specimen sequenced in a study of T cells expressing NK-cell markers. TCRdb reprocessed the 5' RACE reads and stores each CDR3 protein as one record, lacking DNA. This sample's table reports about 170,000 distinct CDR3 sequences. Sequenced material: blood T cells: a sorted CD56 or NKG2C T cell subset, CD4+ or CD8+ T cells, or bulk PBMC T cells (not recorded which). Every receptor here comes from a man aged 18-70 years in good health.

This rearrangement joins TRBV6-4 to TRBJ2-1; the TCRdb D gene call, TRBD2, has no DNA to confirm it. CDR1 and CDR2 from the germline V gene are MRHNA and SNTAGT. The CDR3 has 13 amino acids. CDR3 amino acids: CASRASGGSEQFF.

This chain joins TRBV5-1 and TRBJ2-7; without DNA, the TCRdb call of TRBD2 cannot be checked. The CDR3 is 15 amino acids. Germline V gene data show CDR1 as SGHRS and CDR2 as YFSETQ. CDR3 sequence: CASSPREGAVYEQYF.

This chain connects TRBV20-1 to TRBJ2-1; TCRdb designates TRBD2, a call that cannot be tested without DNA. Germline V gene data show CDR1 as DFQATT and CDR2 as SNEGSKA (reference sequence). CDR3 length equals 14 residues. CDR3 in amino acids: CSARGLAGGWEQFF.

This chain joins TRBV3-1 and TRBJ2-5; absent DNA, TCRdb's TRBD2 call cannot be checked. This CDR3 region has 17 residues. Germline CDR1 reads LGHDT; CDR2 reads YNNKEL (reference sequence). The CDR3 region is CASSLLPPGLAQETQYF.

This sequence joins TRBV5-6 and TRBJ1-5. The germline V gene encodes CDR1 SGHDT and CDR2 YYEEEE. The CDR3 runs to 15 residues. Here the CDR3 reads CASSFGLNSNQPQHF.

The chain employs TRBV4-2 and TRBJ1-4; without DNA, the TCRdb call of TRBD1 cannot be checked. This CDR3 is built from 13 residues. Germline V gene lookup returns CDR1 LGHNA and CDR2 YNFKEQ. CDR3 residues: CASSQDSRGELFF.

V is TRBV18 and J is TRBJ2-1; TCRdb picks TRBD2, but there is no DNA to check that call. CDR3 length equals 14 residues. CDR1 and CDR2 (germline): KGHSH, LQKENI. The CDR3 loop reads CASSIAGEYNEQFF.

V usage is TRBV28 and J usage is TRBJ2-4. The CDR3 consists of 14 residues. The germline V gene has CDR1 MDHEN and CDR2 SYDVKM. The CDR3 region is CASSLGAGKNIQYF. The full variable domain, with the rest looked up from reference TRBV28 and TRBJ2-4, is DVKVTQSSRYLVKRTGEKVFLECVQDMDHENMFWYRQDPGLGLRLIYFSYDVKMKEKGDIPEGYSVSREKKERFSLILESASTNQTSMYLCASSLGAGKNIQYFGAGTRLSVL.

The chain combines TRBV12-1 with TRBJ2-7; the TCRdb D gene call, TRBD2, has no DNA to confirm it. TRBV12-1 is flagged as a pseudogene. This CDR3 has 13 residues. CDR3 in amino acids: CASSSGLAWEQYF.

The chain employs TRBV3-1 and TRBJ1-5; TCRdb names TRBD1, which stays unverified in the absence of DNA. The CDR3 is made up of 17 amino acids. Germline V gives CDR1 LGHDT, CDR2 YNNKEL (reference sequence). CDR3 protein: CASSPSGVGRGNQPQHF.

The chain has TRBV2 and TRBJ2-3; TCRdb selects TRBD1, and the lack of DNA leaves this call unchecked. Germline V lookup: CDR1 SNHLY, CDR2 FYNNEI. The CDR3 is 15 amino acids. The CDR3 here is CASGSGPGGRDTQYF. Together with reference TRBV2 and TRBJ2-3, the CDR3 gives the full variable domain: EPEVTQTPSHQVTQMGQEVILRCVPISNHLYFYWYRQILGQKVEFLVSFYNNEISEKSEIFDDQFSVERPDGSNFTLKIRSTKLEDSAMYFCASGSGPGGRDTQYFGPGTRLTVL.

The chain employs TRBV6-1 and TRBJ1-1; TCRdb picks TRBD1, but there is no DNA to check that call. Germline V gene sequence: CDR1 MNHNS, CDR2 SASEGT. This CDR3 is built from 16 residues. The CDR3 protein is CASSPRTGRGAIEAFF.

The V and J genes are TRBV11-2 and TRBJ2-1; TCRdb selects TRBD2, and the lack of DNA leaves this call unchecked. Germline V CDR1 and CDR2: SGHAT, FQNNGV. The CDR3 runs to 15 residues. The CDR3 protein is CASSLVASLRDEQFF.

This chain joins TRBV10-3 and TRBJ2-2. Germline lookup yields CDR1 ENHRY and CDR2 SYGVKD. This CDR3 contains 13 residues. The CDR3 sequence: CAIKREPAGELFF.

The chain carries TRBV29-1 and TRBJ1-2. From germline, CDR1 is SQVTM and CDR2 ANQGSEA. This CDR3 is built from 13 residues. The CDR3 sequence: CSVETGRDYGYTF.

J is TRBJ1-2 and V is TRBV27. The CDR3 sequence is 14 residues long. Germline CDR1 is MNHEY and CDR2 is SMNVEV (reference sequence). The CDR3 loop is CASSLSGPNYGYTF.

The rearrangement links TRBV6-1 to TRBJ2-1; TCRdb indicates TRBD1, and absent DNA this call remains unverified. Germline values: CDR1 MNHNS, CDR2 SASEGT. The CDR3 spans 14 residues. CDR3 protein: CASRSTGANNEQFF.

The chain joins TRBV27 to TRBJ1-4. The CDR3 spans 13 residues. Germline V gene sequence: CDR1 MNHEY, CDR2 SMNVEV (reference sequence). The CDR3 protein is CASSSANEKLFFF.

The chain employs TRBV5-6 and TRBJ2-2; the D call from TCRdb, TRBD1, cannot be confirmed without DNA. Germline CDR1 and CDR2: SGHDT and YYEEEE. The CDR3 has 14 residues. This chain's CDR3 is CASSVQGGTGELFF.

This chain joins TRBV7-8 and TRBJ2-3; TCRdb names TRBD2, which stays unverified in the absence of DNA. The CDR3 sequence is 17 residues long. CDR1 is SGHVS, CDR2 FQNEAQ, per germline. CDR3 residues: CASSLGGSGAPADTQYF.

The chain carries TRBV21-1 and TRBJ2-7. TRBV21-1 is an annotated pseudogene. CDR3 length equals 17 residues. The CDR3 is CASSRQPAEVGSYEQYF.

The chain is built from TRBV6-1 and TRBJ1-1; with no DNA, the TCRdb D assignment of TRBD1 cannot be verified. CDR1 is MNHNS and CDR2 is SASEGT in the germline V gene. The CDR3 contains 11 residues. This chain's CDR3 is CAITRGSRAFF.

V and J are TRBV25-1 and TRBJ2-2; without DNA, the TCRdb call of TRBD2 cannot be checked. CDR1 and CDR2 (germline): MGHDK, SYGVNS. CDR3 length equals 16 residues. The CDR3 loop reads CASSDQLPSRIGELFF.